This is a list of T cell receptor beta chains from one sample in a study of shared clonotypes between healthy human individuals. Only in-frame clones appear in the TCRdb table, and some are missing; sequencing was by immunoSEQ multiplex PCR. The repertoire has approximately 1.5 million clones, around 98.5% of them found once; the top ten carry about 0.35%. Material for sequencing was naive CD4+ T cells sorted from blood. These TCRs come from a man between 25 and 39 years old in good health. CDR3s include the opening cysteine and the closing phenylalanine or tryptophan. D genes are given only for firm matches. Clone size is shown for a subset of rows, as once, few, many or a class of expanded clone.

>NA|NA|TRBJ1-2|TRBV30
CAWSAFGGPPNYGYTF
TGTGCCTGGAGCGCCTTCGGAGGGCCCCCTAACTATGGCTACACCTTC
>NA|NA|TRBJ1-3|TRBV30
CAWSLGLGNTIYF
TGTGCCTGGAGTCTGGGGCTGGGAAACACCATATATTTT
>NA|NA|TRBJ2-5|TRBV18
CASSLTQGTQYF
TGTGCCAGCTCGCTTACCCAGGGGACCCAGTACTTC
>TRBD2|NA|TRBJ2-7|TRBV10-2
CASSDPGTSTDEQYF
TGCGCCAGCAGTGACCCCGGGACTAGTACGGACGAGCAGTACTTC
>NA|NA|TRBJ2-3|TRBV11-2
CASSVTRISTDTQYF
TGTGCCAGCAGCGTTACACGGATAAGCACAGATACGCAGTATTTT
>TRBD2|NA|TRBJ2-1|TRBV25-1
CASSEFPSGTYNEQFF
TGTGCCAGCAGTGAATTCCCCAGCGGGACCTACAATGAGCAGTTCTTC
>NA|NA|TRBJ2-1|TRBV6-4
CASSMDSGYNEQFF
TGTGCCAGCAGTATGGACAGCGGTTACAATGAGCAGTTCTTC
>TRBD1|NA|TRBJ2-3|TRBV7-9
CASSLGLRQGVDTQYF
TGTGCCAGCAGCTTGGGCCTGAGACAGGGGGTGGATACGCAGTATTTT
>NA|NA|TRBJ2-2|TRBV19
CATPGVNTGELFF
TGTGCCACTCCAGGGGTTAACACCGGGGAGCTGTTTTTT
>TRBD2|NA|TRBJ2-5|TRBV28
CASSPLDRRSSGAAQYF
TGTGCCAGCAGTCCCTTGGACCGCCGATCCAGCGGGGCAGCCCAGTACTTC
>NA|NA|TRBJ2-6|TRBV7-3
CASSLTAGRSSGANVLTF
TGTGCCAGCAGCTTAACGGCGGGACGGTCCTCTGGGGCCAACGTCCTGACTTTC
>TRBD2|NA|TRBJ2-7|TRBV2
CASSLVWRELGEQYF
TGTGCCAGCAGCCTAGTATGGCGGGAGCTGGGCGAGCAGTACTTC
>TRBD2|NA|TRBJ2-1|TRBV9
CASSPPGLAGGGEQFF
TGTGCCAGCAGCCCTCCGGGACTAGCGGGAGGGGGTGAGCAGTTCTTC
>TRBD2|NA|TRBJ2-7|TRBV4-3
CASSQGTSAGYEQYF
TGCGCCAGCAGCCAAGGGACTAGCGCGGGCTACGAGCAGTACTTC
>TRBD1|NA|TRBJ1-4|TRBV19
CASRSTGGNEKLFF
TGTGCCAGTAGATCGACAGGGGGTAATGAAAAACTGTTTTTT
>TRBD2|NA|TRBJ2-2|TRBV2
CASTLTSGRATGELFF
TGTGCCAGCACCCTGACTAGCGGGAGGGCCACCGGGGAGCTGTTTTTT
>NA|NA|TRBJ1-4|TRBV28
CASRMNEKLFF
TGTGCCAGCAGAATGAATGAAAAACTGTTTTTT
>TRBD2|NA|TRBJ2-1|TRBV7-2
CASSSGTSRGVQFF
TGTGCCAGCAGCTCGGGGACTAGCCGTGGTGTGCAGTTCTTC
>TRBD2|NA|TRBJ2-5|TRBV7-2
CASSRKRGLAKSETQYF
TGTGCCAGCAGCCGGAAGAGGGGACTAGCGAAGTCAGAGACCCAGTACTTC
>NA|NA|TRBJ1-2|TRBV4-1
CASSQVSAGFYGYTF
TGCGCCAGCAGCCAAGTATCGGCAGGGTTCTATGGCTACACCTTC
>TRBD2|once|TRBJ2-7|TRBV7-6
CASSLRLAGVEQYF
TGTGCCAGCAGCTTACGACTAGCGGGAGTCGAGCAGTACTTC
>TRBD1|NA|TRBJ2-2|TRBV10-2
CASSAGQGYTGELFF
TGCGCCAGCAGCGCGGGACAGGGCTACACCGGGGAGCTGTTTTTT
>TRBD1|NA|TRBJ2-5|TRBV5-1
CASSPGQGLPSGAQYF
TGCGCCAGCAGTCCTGGACAGGGACTCCCTAGTGGCGCCCAGTACTTC
>NA|NA|TRBJ2-1|TRBV7-2
CASSPVRGPNEQFF
TGTGCCAGCAGCCCTGTCCGGGGGCCAAATGAGCAGTTCTTC
>TRBD2|NA|TRBJ2-1|TRBV11-2
CASSLDQALAGGDEQFF
TGTGCCAGCAGCTTAGATCAGGCACTAGCGGGAGGGGATGAGCAGTTCTTC
>NA|NA|TRBJ2-7|TRBV10-1
CASSDIVQGTYEQYF
TGCGCCAGCAGTGATATTGTCCAGGGCACCTACGAGCAGTACTTC
>NA|NA|TRBJ2-1|TRBV13
CASSKQGRTYNEQFF
TGTGCCAGCAGCAAACAGGGTAGGACCTACAATGAGCAGTTCTTC
>NA|NA|TRBJ2-2|TRBV21-1
CASNQSVELFF
TGTGCCAGCAACCAGTCCGTGGAGCTGTTTTTT
>NA|NA|TRBJ2-7|TRBV10-3
CAIKSRSSYEQYF
TGTGCCATCAAGTCGAGGAGCTCCTACGAGCAGTACTTC
>NA|NA|TRBJ2-3|TRBV19
CASSMGVFTDTQYF
TGTGCCAGTAGTATGGGAGTTTTTACAGATACGCAGTATTTT
>NA|once|TRBJ2-2|TRBV25-1
CASEGSANTGELFF
TGTGCCAGCGAGGGCAGCGCGAACACCGGGGAGCTGTTTTTT
>NA|NA|TRBJ2-7|TRBV5-1
CASSLPGISYEQYF
TGCGCCAGCAGCTTGCCGGGGATCTCCTACGAGCAGTACTTC
>NA|NA|TRBJ1-2|TRBV27
CASSMKPGHPNYGYTF
TGTGCCAGCAGTATGAAGCCGGGACACCCTAACTATGGCTACACCTTC
>NA|NA|TRBJ2-5|TRBV21-1
CASRTHPGLAGHGRETQYF
TGTGCCAGCAGGACACATCCGGGACTAGCGGGACACGGGCGAGAGACCCAGTACTTC
>NA|NA|TRBJ2-3|TRBV9
CASSVGVSTDTQYF
TGTGCCAGCAGCGTAGGTGTCAGCACAGATACGCAGTATTTT
>TRBD2|NA|TRBJ2-7|TRBV5-1
CASSLRTSGYEQYF
TGCGCCAGCAGCTTGCGGACTAGCGGGTACGAGCAGTACTTC
>TRBD1|NA|TRBJ2-3|TRBV7-8
CASSLIPGQRILKTNTQYF
TGTGCCAGCAGCTTAATCCCGGGACAGAGGATTTTGAAGACAAATACGCAGTATTTT
>TRBD2|NA|TRBJ2-7|TRBV7-8
CASSLGPLAGGPHEQYF
TGTGCCAGCAGCTTAGGCCCACTAGCGGGAGGGCCCCACGAGCAGTACTTC
>TRBD1|NA|TRBJ2-5|TRBV28
CASRRTGAETQYF
TGTGCCAGCAGACGGACAGGGGCAGAGACCCAGTACTTC
>NA|NA|TRBJ2-3|TRBV5-6
CASSFRAVGTDTQYF
TGTGCCAGCAGCTTCAGGGCGGTAGGCACAGATACGCAGTATTTT
>NA|NA|TRBJ1-3|TRBV29-1
CSGKTGRGSGNTIYF
TGCAGCGGAAAGACAGGCCGGGGTTCTGGAAACACCATATATTTT
>NA|NA|TRBJ2-7|TRBV5-1
CASSFGLDDYEQYF
TGCGCCAGCAGCTTCGGACTGGACGACTACGAGCAGTACTTC